The 8 T cell receptor beta chains reported below all come from one sample, sequenced in a study of T cell responses to AZD1222 COVID-19 vaccine. Libraries were prepared by immunoSEQ multiplex PCR; TCRdb keeps only in-frame clonotypes and omits some of them. This repertoire shows 150,000 or so clones, approximately 89% found once; its top ten account for approximately 1.2%. The starting material was peripheral blood, obtained 28 days after the second AZD1222 dose. These receptors were obtained from an adult who received the AZD1222 COVID-19 vaccine.

The chain joins TRBV27 to TRBJ2-7; D is perhaps TRBD1 (5 bases). Trimming cost V 0 bases and J 1 base, with 10 bases left between them. The CDR3 has 15 residues. The V gene's germline CDR1 is MNHEY and CDR2 SMNVEV (reference sequence). CDR3: CASSLSGRISYEQYF. The CDR3 coding sequence is TGTGCCAGCAGTTTATCGGGGCGGATATCCTACGAGCAGTACTTC.

The chain carries TRBV18 and TRBJ2-2; the D is unclear. Trimming removed 0 bases at V and 4 bases at J, with 9 bases between. The CDR3 totals 15 residues. Germline CDR1 and CDR2: KGHSH and LQKENI. The CDR3, as DNA: TGTGCCAGCTCACCACCAAGCGTTGCCACCGGGGAGCTGTTTTTT. Translation gives CASSPPSVATGELFF.

V and J are TRBV9 and TRBJ2-5; 7 bases agree with TRBD1. CDR3 length equals 14 residues. Germline V gives CDR1 SGDLS, CDR2 YYNGEE. The V gene end was trimmed by 2 bases and the J gene end by 1 base; junction bases not matched to a gene: 2. The CDR3 DNA reads TGTGCCAGCAGCGTCCAGGGGGTCCAAGAGACCCAGTACTTC. This sequence encodes CASSVQGVQETQYF.

This clone was recorded only once. This chain links TRBV6-1 with TRBJ1-2; TRBD1 matches 7 bases. CDR1 is MNHNS and CDR2 is SASEGT in the germline V gene. The CDR3 consists of 16 residues. V trimming: 3 bases; J trimming: 8 bases; junction bases outside the gene matches: 15. CDR3 bases: TGTGCCAGCAGTGACCGTTGGGGGACAGCCTCCGACGGCTACACCTTC. Its translation: CASSDRWGTASDGYTF.

The chain uses TRBV15 and TRBJ2-7; 10 nucleotides line up with TRBD1. V lost 4 bases to trimming and J lost 2 bases; unmatched junction nucleotides: 2. The germline V gene has CDR1 LNHNV and CDR2 YYDKDF (reference sequence). This CDR3 comprises 14 residues. The CDR3 region is CATSIGTGAYEQYF. DNA of the CDR3: TGTGCCACCAGCATCGGGACAGGGGCCTACGAGCAGTACTTC. The complete variable domain, with remaining parts taken from reference TRBV15 and TRBJ2-7, reads DAMVIQNPRYQVTQFGKPVTLSCSQTLNHNVMYWYQQKSSQAPKLLFHYYDKDFNNEADTPDNFQSRRPNTSFCFLDIRSPGLGDTAMYLCATSIGTGAYEQYFGPGTRLTVT.

The sample holds one count of this clone. This chain links TRBV15 with TRBJ1-2; D is uncertain. Trimming left V 0 bases short and J 6 bases short, with 5 bases between. The germline gives CDR1 LNHNV, CDR2 YYDKDF (reference sequence). The CDR3 runs 12 residues. The CDR3 loop reads CATSRDQHGYTF. In DNA form, the CDR3 reads TGTGCCACCAGCAGAGACCAACATGGCTACACCTTC.

The chain links TRBV18 to TRBJ1-1; 7 bases align to TRBD1. The junction had 3 bases not matched to a gene; V was cut back by 4 bases and J by 1 base. The CDR3 spans 14 residues. CDR1 is KGHSH and CDR2 is LQKENI in the germline V gene. The DNA for the CDR3 is TGTGCCAGCTCACAGAGGACAGGGAACACTGAAGCTTTCTTT. It specifies CASSQRTGNTEAFF.

J is TRBJ1-1 and V is TRBV10-1; D is uncertain. The CDR3 runs 13 residues. The V gene's germline CDR1 is WNHNN and CDR2 SYGVQD (reference sequence). The germline V and J ends were trimmed by 4 bases and 1 base, with 7 bases remaining between them. The CDR3 bases are TGCGCCAGCAGTGGAGGGCGGAACACTGAAGCTTTCTTT. It specifies CASSGGRNTEAFF.